This TCR beta chain is drawn from a study of post-analysis software for immune sequencing data. Findings of the study overall: Strong co-clustering by F measure was seen for same-batch samples. Compared against controls, patients with multiple sclerosis displayed significantly lower normalized Chao1 diversity. Patients used roughly five TRBV segments, including TRBV5-6, TRBV5-1 and TRBV20-1, more often than controls.

This CDR3 is 13 amino acids long. Germline trimming cut 5 bases from V and 13 bases from J; bases unmatched to any gene: 8. CDR1 is SGHTA, CDR2 FQGNSA, per germline. cDNA libraries of TCR beta carried unique molecular identifiers. T cells numbering roughly 0.85 to 11 million gave rise to roughly 0.5 million cDNA molecules. TCRdb ran MiXCR on the PCR reads and lists one entry per CDR3 protein. Here the sample spans approximately 400,000 distinct CDR3 sequences, about a third being singletons. Worth noting for this clonotype: What it binds is unknown.

J is TRBJ2-4 and V is TRBV7-2; 10 nucleotides agree with TRBD1. Material for sequencing was blood. The TCR sequence derives from a girl aged 10 to 17 with multiple sclerosis. The CDR3 DNA reads TGTGCCAGCAGCCGACAGGGGGCGATTGAGCAGTACTTC. This translates into CASSRQGAIEQYF.